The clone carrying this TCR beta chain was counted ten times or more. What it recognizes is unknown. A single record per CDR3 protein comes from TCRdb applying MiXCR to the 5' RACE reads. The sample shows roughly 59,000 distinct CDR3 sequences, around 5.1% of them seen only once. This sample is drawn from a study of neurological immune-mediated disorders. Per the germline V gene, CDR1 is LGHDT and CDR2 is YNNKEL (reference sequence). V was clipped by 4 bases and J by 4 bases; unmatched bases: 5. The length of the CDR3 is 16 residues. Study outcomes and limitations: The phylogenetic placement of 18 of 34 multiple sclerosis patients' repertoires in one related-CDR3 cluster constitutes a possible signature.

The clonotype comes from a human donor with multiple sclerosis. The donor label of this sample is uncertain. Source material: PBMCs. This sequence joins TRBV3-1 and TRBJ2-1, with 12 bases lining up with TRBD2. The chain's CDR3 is CASSRLAGAQYNEQFF. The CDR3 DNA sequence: TGTGCCAGCAGCCGACTAGCGGGGGCCCAGTACAATGAGCAGTTCTTC.